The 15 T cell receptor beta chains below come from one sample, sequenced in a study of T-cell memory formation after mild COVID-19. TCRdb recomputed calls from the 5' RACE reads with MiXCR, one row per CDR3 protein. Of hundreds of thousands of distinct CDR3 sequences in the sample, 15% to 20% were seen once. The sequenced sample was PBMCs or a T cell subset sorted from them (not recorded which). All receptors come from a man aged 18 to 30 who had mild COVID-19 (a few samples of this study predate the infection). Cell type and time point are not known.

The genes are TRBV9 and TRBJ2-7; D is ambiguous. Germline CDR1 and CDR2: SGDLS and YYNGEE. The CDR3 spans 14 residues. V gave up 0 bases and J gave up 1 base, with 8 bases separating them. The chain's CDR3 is CASSVGESSYEQYF. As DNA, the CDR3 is TGTGCCAGCAGCGTAGGTGAGAGTTCCTACGAGCAGTACTTC.

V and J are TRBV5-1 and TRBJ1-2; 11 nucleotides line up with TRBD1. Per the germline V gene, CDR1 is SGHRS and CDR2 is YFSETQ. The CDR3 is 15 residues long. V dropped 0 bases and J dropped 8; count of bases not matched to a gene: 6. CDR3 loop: CASSLAGTGGEGYTF. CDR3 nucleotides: TGCGCCAGCAGCTTGGCCGGGACAGGGGGGGAAGGCTACACCTTC.

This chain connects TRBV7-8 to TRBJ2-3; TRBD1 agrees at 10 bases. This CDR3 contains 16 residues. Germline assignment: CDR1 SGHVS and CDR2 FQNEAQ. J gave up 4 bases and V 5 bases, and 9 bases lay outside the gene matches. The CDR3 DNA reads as TGTGCCAGCAGCCCCCGGGACAGGGGTTCTTCAGATACGCAGTATTTT. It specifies CASSPRDRGSSDTQYF.

This CDR3 is CASSPGRSSYEQYF. DNA for the CDR3: TGTGCCAGCAGCCCGGGAAGGAGCTCCTACGAGCAGTACTTC. The V and J genes are TRBV9 and TRBJ2-7, with D perhaps TRBD2 (5 bases). CDR1 is SGDLS, CDR2 YYNGEE, per germline. Trimming cost V 4 bases and J 0 bases, with 11 bases left between them. The CDR3 loop spans 14 amino acids.

The CDR3 DNA reads as TGTGCCAGCAGCGTAGGATCAAAGGGGCCCGAGCAGTACTTC. It encodes CASSVGSKGPEQYF. The V call is TRBV9, the J call TRBJ2-7, with D possibly matching TRBD1 (5 bases). This CDR3 region has 14 residues. Per the germline V gene, CDR1 is SGDLS and CDR2 is YYNGEE. The V and J ends lost 0 bases and 6 bases respectively, with 13 bases between them.

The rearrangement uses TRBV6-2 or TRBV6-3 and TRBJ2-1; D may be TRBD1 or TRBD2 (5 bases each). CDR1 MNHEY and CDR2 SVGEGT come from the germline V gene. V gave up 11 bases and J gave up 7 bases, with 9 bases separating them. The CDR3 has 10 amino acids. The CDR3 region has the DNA TGTGCCTTGGGGACGAATGAGCAGTTCTTC. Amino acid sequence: CALGTNEQFF.

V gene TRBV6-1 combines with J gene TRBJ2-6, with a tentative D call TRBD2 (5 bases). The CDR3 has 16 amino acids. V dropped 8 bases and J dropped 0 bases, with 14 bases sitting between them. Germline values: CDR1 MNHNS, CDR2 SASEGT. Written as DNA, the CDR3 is TGTGCCAGCTGGAGGACCGAGGGCTCTGGGGCCAACGTCCTGACTTTC. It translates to CASWRTEGSGANVLTF.

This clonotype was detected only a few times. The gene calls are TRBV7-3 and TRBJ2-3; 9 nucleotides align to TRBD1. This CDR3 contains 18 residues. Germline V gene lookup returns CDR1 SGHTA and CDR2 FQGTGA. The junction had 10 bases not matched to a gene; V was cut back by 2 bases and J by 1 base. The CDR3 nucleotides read TGTGCCAGCAGCTTACGCCCTCCGGGACAGGGCCGCACAGATACGCAGTATTTT. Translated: CASSLRPPGQGRTDTQYF.

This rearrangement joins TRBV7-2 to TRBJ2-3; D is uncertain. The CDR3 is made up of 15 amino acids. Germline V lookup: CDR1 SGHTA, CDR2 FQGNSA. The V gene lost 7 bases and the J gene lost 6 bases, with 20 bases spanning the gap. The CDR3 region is CASTYRRAYTDTQYF. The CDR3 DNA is TGTGCCAGCACCTACAGAAGGGCCTACACGGATACGCAGTATTTT.

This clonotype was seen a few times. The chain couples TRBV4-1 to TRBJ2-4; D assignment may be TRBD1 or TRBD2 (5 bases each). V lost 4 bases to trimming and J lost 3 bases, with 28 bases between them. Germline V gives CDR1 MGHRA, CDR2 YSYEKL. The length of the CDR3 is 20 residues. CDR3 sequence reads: CASSRGSGGLSGQDKNIQYF. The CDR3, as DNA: TGCGCCAGCAGCCGAGGGAGTGGTGGGCTCTCGGGGCAGGACAAAAACATTCAGTACTTC.

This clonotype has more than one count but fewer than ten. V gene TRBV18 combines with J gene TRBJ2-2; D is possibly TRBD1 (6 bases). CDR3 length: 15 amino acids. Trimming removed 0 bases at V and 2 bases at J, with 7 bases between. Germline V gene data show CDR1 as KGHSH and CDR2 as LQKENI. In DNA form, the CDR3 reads TGTGCCAGCTCACCACCGGGACAAAACACCGGGGAGCTGTTTTTT. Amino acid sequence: CASSPPGQNTGELFF. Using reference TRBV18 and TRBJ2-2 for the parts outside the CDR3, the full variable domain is NAGVMQNPRHLVRRRGQEARLRCSPMKGHSHVYWYRQLPEEGLKFMVYLQKENIIDESGMPKERFSAEFPKEGPSILRIQQVVRGDSAAYFCASSPPGQNTGELFFGEGSRLTVL.

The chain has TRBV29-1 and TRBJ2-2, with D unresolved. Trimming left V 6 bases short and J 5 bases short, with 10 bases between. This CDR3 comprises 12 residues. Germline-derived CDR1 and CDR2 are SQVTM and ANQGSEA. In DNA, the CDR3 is TGCAGCGTGGTTCTGGGGACCGGGGAGCTGTTTTTT. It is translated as CSVVLGTGELFF.

Here the CDR3 DNA reads TGTGCCACCAGTGACCCGGGGTCAAGGGAGCTGTTTTTT. The encoded protein is CATSDPGSRELFF. V usage is TRBV24-1 and J usage is TRBJ2-2, with a possible D match to TRBD2 (5 bases). Germline V CDR1 and CDR2: KGHDR, SFDVKD. The CDR3 is 13 residues long. Trimming shortened V by 4 bases and J by 9 bases, and 11 bases separated the two germline ends.

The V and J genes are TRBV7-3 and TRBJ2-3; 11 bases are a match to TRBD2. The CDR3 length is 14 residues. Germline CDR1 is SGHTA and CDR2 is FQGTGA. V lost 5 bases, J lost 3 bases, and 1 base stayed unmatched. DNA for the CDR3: TGTGCCAGCAGCCGACTAGCGGGGACAGATACGCAGTATTTT. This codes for CASSRLAGTDTQYF. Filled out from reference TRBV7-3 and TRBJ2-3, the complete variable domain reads GAGVSQTPSNKVTEKGKYVELRCDPISGHTALYWYRQSLGQGPEFLIYFQGTGAADDSGLPNDRFFAVRPEGSVSTLKIQRTERGDSAVYLCASSRLAGTDTQYFGPGTRLTVL.

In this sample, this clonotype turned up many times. The CDR3 is CASRGLLETQYF. CDR3 bases: TGTGCCAGCAGGGGCCTCTTGGAGACCCAGTACTTC. The chain links TRBV27 to TRBJ2-5; D gene unclear. V gave up 6 bases and J gave up 5 bases, with 10 bases separating them. The CDR3 runs to 12 residues. CDR1 is MNHEY, CDR2 SMNVEV, per germline (reference sequence).